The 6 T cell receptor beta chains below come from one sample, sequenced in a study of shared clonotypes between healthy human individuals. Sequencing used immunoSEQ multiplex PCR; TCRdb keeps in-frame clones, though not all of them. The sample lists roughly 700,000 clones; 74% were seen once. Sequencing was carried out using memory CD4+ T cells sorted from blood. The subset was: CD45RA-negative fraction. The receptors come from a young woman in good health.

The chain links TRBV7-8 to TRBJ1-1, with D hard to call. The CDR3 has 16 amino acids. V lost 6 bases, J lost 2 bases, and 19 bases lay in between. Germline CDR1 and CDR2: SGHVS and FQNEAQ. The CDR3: CASSSSGWEGNTEAFF. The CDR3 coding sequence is TGTGCCAGCAGTTCCTCGGGGTGGGAAGGTAACACTGAAGCTTTCTTT.

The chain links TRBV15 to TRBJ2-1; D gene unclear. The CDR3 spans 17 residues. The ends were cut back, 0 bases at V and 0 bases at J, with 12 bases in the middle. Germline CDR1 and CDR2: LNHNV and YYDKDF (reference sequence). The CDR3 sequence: CATSRDFRSVSYNEQFF. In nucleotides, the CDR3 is TGTGCCACCAGCAGAGATTTTAGGTCGGTCTCCTACAATGAGCAGTTCTTC. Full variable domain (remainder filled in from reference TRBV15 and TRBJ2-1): DAMVIQNPRYQVTQFGKPVTLSCSQTLNHNVMYWYQQKSSQAPKLLFHYYDKDFNNEADTPDNFQSRRPNTSFCFLDIRSPGLGDTAMYLCATSRDFRSVSYNEQFFGPGTRLTVL.

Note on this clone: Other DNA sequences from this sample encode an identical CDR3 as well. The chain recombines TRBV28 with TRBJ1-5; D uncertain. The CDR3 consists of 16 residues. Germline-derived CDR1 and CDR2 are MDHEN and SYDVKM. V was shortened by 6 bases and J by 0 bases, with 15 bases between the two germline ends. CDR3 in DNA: TGTGCCAGCAGCCCGAAGGGCACCTATAGCAATCAGCCCCAGCATTTT. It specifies CASSPKGTYSNQPQHF.

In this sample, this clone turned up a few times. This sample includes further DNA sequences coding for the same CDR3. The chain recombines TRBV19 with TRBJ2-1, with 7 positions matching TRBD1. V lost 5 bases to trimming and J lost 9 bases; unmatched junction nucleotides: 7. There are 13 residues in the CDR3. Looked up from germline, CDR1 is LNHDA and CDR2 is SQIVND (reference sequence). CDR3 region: CASSLQGVGEQFF. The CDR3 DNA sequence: TGTGCCAGTAGTCTTCAGGGGGTTGGTGAGCAGTTCTTC.

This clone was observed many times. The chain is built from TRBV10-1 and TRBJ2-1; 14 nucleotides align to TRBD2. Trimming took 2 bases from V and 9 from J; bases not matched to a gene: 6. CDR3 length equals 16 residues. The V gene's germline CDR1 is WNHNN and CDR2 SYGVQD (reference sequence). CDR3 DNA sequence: TGCGCCAGCAGTGAGGGACTAGCGGGAGGACGGGGTGAGCAGTTCTTC. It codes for CASSEGLAGGRGEQFF.

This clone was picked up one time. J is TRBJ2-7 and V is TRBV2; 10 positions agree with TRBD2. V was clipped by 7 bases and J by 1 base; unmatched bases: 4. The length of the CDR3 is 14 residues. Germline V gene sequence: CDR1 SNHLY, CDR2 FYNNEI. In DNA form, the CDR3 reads TGTGCCAGCAAGCCTAGCGGGAGTTCCTACGAGCAGTACTTC. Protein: CASKPSGSSYEQYF.